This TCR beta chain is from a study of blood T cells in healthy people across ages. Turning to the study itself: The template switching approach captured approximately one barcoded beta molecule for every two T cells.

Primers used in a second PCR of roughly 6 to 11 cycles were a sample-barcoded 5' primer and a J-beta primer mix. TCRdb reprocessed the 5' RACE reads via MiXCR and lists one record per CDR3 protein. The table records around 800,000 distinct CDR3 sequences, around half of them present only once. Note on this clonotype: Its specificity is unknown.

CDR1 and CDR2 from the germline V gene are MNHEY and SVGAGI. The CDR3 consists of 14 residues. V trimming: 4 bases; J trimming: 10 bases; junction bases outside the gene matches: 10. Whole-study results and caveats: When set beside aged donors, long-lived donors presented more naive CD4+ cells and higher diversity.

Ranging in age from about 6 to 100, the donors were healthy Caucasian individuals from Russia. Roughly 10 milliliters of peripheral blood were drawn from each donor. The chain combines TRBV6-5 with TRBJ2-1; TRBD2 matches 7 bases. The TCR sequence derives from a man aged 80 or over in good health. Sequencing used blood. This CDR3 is CASSSSGTTGEQFF. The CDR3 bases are TGTGCCAGCAGTTCCTCCGGGACTACCGGGGAGCAGTTCTTC.